These 25 T cell receptor beta chains came from one sample sequenced in a study of shared clonotypes between healthy human individuals. The method was immunoSEQ multiplex PCR; TCRdb's version includes in-frame clones alone and lacks a portion of them. In the table there are roughly 700,000 clones, about 92% of which are singletons. The sample comprised memory CD8+ T cells from PBMCs. Subset specified: CD45RO+ cells pooled with CCR7-negative TemRA cells. The receptors here all came from a man between 18 and 35 years old in good health. Some clones in this sample may be carry-over from other donors' samples.

The rearrangement uses TRBV7-8 and TRBJ1-5; D not resolved. Germline assignment: CDR1 SGHVS and CDR2 FQNEAQ. The V end lost 8 bases, the J end lost 0 bases, and 17 bases lay between the germline ends. This CDR3 has 16 amino acids. The CDR3 DNA follows: TGTGCCAGCGGCCGATTATGGGGTTATAGCAATCAGCCCCAGCATTTT. Its translation: CASGRLWGYSNQPQHF.

This clone was counted a single time. The chain combines TRBV6-6 with TRBJ2-3; TRBD1 matches at 8 bases. V lost 0 bases and J lost 2; bases outside the gene matches: 4. Germline lookup yields CDR1 MNHNY and CDR2 SVGAGI (reference sequence). This CDR3 region has 16 residues. The CDR3 DNA is TGTGCCAGCAGTTACTCCGGGACAGGACCCACAGATACGCAGTATTTT. Amino acids: CASSYSGTGPTDTQYF.

This chain joins TRBV2 and TRBJ2-1; 8 bases fit TRBD2. The V gene's germline CDR1 is SNHLY and CDR2 FYNNEI. J was trimmed by 5 bases and V by 3 bases; bases with no gene match: 9. The CDR3 consists of 16 residues. This CDR3 is CASSESPGGRDNEQFF. The DNA for the CDR3 is TGTGCCAGCAGTGAGTCTCCGGGGGGGAGGGACAATGAGCAGTTCTTC.

DNA for the CDR3: TGTGCCAGCAGTTTCATCAGGGTCGGCGAGCAGTACTTC. Encoded protein: CASSFIRVGEQYF. This chain joins TRBV27 and TRBJ2-7; D perhaps matches TRBD1 (5 bases). Germline lookup yields CDR1 MNHEY and CDR2 SMNVEV (reference sequence). This CDR3 is 13 amino acids long. V was pared by 3 bases and J by 6 bases, with 12 bases between.

V is TRBV29-1 and J is TRBJ2-1; D may be TRBD2 (6 bases). The CDR3 has 13 residues. The ends were cut back, 8 bases at V and 1 base at J, with 12 bases in the middle. Germline CDR1 SQVTM, CDR2 ANQGSEA. CDR3 sequence reads: CSHDGRSYNEQFF. CDR3 DNA: TGCAGCCATGATGGGAGGTCCTACAATGAGCAGTTCTTC.

This clone was seen just once. V usage is TRBV28 and J usage is TRBJ1-2, with D perhaps matching TRBD1 (5 bases). CDR3 length: 13 amino acids. V was trimmed by 1 base and J by 8 bases, leaving 11 bases between them. Germline V gene sequence: CDR1 MDHEN, CDR2 SYDVKM. CDR3 in DNA: TGTGCCAGCAGTTTATCACCAGGGTTGGGCTACACCTTC. It translates to CASSLSPGLGYTF.

This chain uses TRBV28 with TRBJ2-5; D gene uncertain. V was pared by 6 bases and J by 5 bases, with 16 bases between. CDR1 and CDR2 (germline): MDHEN, SYDVKM. The CDR3 covers 14 residues. The CDR3 coding sequence is TGTGCCAGCAGCCCCTGGGTAGCTTGGGAGACCCAGTACTTC. It translates to CASSPWVAWETQYF.

This clone appeared once. J is TRBJ2-1 and V is TRBV7-9; possibly TRBD1 for D (5 bases). CDR1 SEHNR and CDR2 FQNEAQ come from the germline V gene (reference sequence). V was pared by 1 base and J by 8 bases, with 18 bases between. There are 16 residues in the CDR3. The CDR3 loop is CASSLVYDVEGDEQFF. The CDR3 DNA reads as TGTGCCAGCAGCTTAGTCTATGACGTTGAAGGGGATGAGCAGTTCTTC. Full variable domain (missing parts from reference TRBV7-9 and TRBJ2-1): DTGVSQNPRHKITKRGQNVTFRCDPISEHNRLYWYRQTLGQGPEFLTYFQNEAQLEKSRLLSDRFSAERPKGSFSTLEIQRTEQGDSAMYLCASSLVYDVEGDEQFFGPGTRLTVL.

The rearrangement joins TRBV15 to TRBJ1-1, with D perhaps TRBD1 (6 bases). The CDR3 covers 15 residues. Germline V lookup: CDR1 LNHNV, CDR2 YYDKDF (reference sequence). Trimming took off 1 base at V and 1 base at J, with 10 bases between the two ends. The CDR3 spells CATSRAGDPNTEAFF. The CDR3 DNA reads as TGTGCCACCAGCAGAGCAGGGGACCCGAACACTGAAGCTTTCTTT.

The chain uses TRBV5-6 and TRBJ1-5; D unresolved. V was shortened by 0 bases and J by 7 bases, with 14 bases between the two germline ends. CDR1 is SGHDT, CDR2 YYEEEE, per germline. The CDR3 contains 15 residues. CDR3 in DNA: TGTGCCAGCAGCTTGGGTTCTCGGTCCGGGCAGCCCCAGCATTTT. It is translated as CASSLGSRSGQPQHF.

The rearrangement joins TRBV2 to TRBJ2-1; D gene uncertain. With 4 bases removed from V and 2 bases from J, the gap between germline ends came to 12 bases. This CDR3 has 15 amino acids. Per the germline V gene, CDR1 is SNHLY and CDR2 is FYNNEI. CDR3: CASSADLGTYNEQFF. The CDR3 nucleotides are TGTGCCAGCAGTGCAGATCTCGGAACCTACAATGAGCAGTTCTTC.

As regards this clone: The sample carries other DNA sequences with the same CDR3. Written as DNA, the CDR3 is TGCAGCGTTGTTCTAGCGAACTCCTACAATGAGCAGTTCTTC. It codes for CSVVLANSYNEQFF. The V gene is TRBV29-1, the J gene TRBJ2-1, with D possibly TRBD2 on 6 matching bases. V lost 4 bases and J lost 0, with 10 bases in between. CDR3 size: 14 residues. Germline-derived CDR1 and CDR2 are SQVTM and ANQGSEA.

In the case of this clone: Other DNA sequences in this specimen translate into the identical CDR3. The rearrangement links TRBV7-9 to TRBJ2-7; no clear D gene. The germline V and J ends were trimmed by 2 bases and 4 bases, with 6 bases remaining between them. This CDR3 has 12 amino acids. The germline V gene encodes CDR1 SEHNR and CDR2 FQNEAQ (reference sequence). The CDR3 loop reads CASSLQEYEQYF. In DNA, the CDR3 is TGTGCCAGCAGCTTACAAGAATACGAGCAGTACTTC.

This clone showed up just once. The rearrangement uses TRBV9 and TRBJ2-7; D may be TRBD1 or TRBD2 (5 bases each). Germline values: CDR1 SGDLS, CDR2 YYNGEE. V lost 4 bases to trimming and J lost 3 bases, with 20 bases between them. The CDR3 consists of 16 residues. Here the CDR3 DNA reads TGTGCCAGCAGCTCCACCTCTACGGGGCCTATCTACGAGCAGTACTTC. The encoded protein is CASSSTSTGPIYEQYF.

This sequence joins TRBV6-6 and TRBJ1-2, with no clear D. Germline V lookup: CDR1 MNHNY, CDR2 SVGAGI (reference sequence). With 7 bases removed from V and 8 bases from J, the gap between germline ends came to 17 bases. The CDR3 contains 13 residues. The CDR3 bases are TGTGCCAGCACGCCAACGTGGGTGGAGGGCTACACCTTC. This codes for CASTPTWVEGYTF.

V is TRBV6-1 and J is TRBJ2-7; 8 bases line up with TRBD1. This CDR3 comprises 17 residues. Losses at the gene ends were 1 base for V and 4 bases for J; bases not matched to a gene: 12. Looked up from germline, CDR1 is MNHNS and CDR2 is SASEGT. Written as DNA, the CDR3 is TGTGCCAGCAGTGAAGGGACAGGGATCTCTCCTCTGTACGAGCAGTACTTC. This sequence encodes CASSEGTGISPLYEQYF.

This clone was counted a single time. CDR3 amino acids: CASSPTRTDTQYF. For the CDR3, the DNA is TGTGCCAGCAGCCCAACCCGCACAGATACGCAGTATTTT. The chain couples TRBV27 to TRBJ2-3; no clear D gene. This CDR3 contains 13 residues. CDR1 MNHEY and CDR2 SMNVEV come from the germline V gene (reference sequence). V gave up 6 bases and J gave up 1 base, with 8 bases separating them.

CDR3 DNA sequence: TGTGCCAGCAGTTTCGGGGGCTTGGGTACTGAAGCTTTCTTT. Translating it yields CASSFGGLGTEAFF. The chain links TRBV27 to TRBJ1-1; weak D call: TRBD1 (6 bases). Germline CDR1 is MNHEY and CDR2 is SMNVEV (reference sequence). V shed 3 bases and J shed 5 bases, with 13 bases lying between them. The CDR3 loop spans 14 amino acids.

V usage is TRBV11-3 and J usage is TRBJ2-1; unclear D gene. This CDR3 spans 13 amino acids. Germline lookup yields CDR1 SGHNT and CDR2 YENEEA. Trimming pared 1 base from V and 5 bases from J, leaving 6 bases between. CDR3 sequence reads: CASSLAGDNEQFF. DNA of the CDR3: TGTGCCAGCAGCTTAGCAGGAGACAATGAGCAGTTCTTC.

J is TRBJ2-1 and V is TRBV4-1, with D hard to call. The germline V and J ends were trimmed by 0 bases and 5 bases, with 17 bases remaining between them. This CDR3 region has 17 residues. Germline assignment: CDR1 MGHRA and CDR2 YSYEKL. CDR3 sequence (DNA): TGCGCCAGCAGCCAAGATCAGACCCGCGACTGGAACAATGAGCAGTTCTTC. As protein: CASSQDQTRDWNNEQFF.

This clone came up once. V gene TRBV19 combines with J gene TRBJ2-1, with 12 nucleotides matching TRBD2. Losses at the gene ends were 5 bases for V and 6 bases for J; bases not matched to a gene: 2. This CDR3 has 14 residues. CDR1 LNHDA and CDR2 SQIVND come from the germline V gene (reference sequence). The CDR3 DNA follows: TGTGCCAGTAGTCCTAGCGGGAGGGGCAATGAGCAGTTCTTC. Encoded protein: CASSPSGRGNEQFF.

V is TRBV10-1 and J is TRBJ2-5; D ambiguous. This CDR3 has 14 residues. The germline gives CDR1 WNHNN, CDR2 SYGVQD (reference sequence). The germline V and J ends were trimmed by 2 bases and 9 bases, with 16 bases remaining between them. The DNA of the CDR3 is TGCGCCAGCAGTGAGGATGGCAGCTTGGTGGCCCAGTACTTC. Protein sequence: CASSEDGSLVAQYF.

The CDR3 loop is CASRTGASDYGYTF. In DNA, the CDR3 is TGTGCCAGCAGGACAGGAGCCTCGGACTATGGCTACACCTTC. The chain combines TRBV7-9 with TRBJ1-2; D is perhaps TRBD1 (6 bases). V was pared by 6 bases and J by 3 bases, with 14 bases between. Germline CDR1 and CDR2: SEHNR and FQNEAQ (reference sequence). The CDR3 consists of 14 residues. The whole variable domain, remainder taken from reference TRBV7-9 and TRBJ1-2, is DTGVSQNPRHKITKRGQNVTFRCDPISEHNRLYWYRQTLGQGPEFLTYFQNEAQLEKSRLLSDRFSAERPKGSFSTLEIQRTEQGDSAMYLCASRTGASDYGYTFGSGTRLTVV.

V and J are TRBV6-1 and TRBJ2-7; 10 nucleotides line up with TRBD1. The V gene's germline CDR1 is MNHNS and CDR2 SASEGT. The CDR3 consists of 14 residues. V shed 4 bases and J 7 bases; nucleotides not matched to a gene: 7. The CDR3: CASSGLGQGWEQYF. Here the CDR3 DNA reads TGTGCCAGCAGTGGCCTGGGACAGGGGTGGGAGCAGTACTTC.

This clone has a handful of counts. V usage is TRBV6-5 and J usage is TRBJ1-5; TRBD1 matches 10 bases. The CDR3 extends over 14 amino acids. Germline V gene lookup returns CDR1 MNHEY and CDR2 SVGAGI. V shed 5 bases, J shed 5 bases, and the junction held 3 bases outside the gene matches. CDR3 in DNA: TGTGCCAGCAGTGAGGGACAGGGGTATCAGCCCCAGCATTTT. Translating it yields CASSEGQGYQPQHF.